The clone carrying this T cell receptor beta chain was observed a few times. The antigen remains unidentified. The data were obtained in a study of identical twins. The J segment lost 0 bases and the V segment lost 2 bases, leaving 5 bases of the junction unmatched. This CDR3 spans 15 amino acids. The germline gives CDR1 SGHDT, CDR2 YYEEEE. Study-wide results and caveats: Twin-shared out-of-frame alpha sequences were enriched for low generation probability.

TCRdb re-derived calls from the 5' RACE reads in MiXCR, one entry per CDR3 protein. The sample holds roughly 1,500,000 distinct CDR3 sequences; around a third are singletons and the top ten take more than 0.25%. The chain couples TRBV5-6 to TRBJ2-7, with 7 bases aligning to TRBD1. The sequence derives from a newborn girl in good health. Material: cord blood. CDR3 protein: CASSFWGQLSYEQYF. Written as DNA, the CDR3 is TGTGCCAGCAGCTTCTGGGGACAGCTCTCCTACGAGCAGTACTTC.